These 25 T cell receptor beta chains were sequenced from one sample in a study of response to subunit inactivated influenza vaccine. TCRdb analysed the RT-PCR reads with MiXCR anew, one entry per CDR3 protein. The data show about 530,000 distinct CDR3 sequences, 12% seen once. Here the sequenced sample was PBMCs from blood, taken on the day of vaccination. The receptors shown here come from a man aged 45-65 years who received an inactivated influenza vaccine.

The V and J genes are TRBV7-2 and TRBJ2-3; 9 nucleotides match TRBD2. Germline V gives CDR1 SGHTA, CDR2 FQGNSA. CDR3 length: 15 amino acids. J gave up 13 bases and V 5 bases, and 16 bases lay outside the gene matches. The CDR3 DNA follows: TGTGCCAGCAGCCCAGCGCCGGGCGGGGGGGCTTGGGAGTATTTT. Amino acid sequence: CASSPAPGGGAWEYF.

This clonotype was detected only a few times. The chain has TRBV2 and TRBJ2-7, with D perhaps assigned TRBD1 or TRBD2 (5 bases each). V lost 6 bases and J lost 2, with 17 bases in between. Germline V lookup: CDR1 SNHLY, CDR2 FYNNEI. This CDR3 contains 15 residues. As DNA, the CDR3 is TGTGCCAGCAGACCGGGGCAGCGACAAACCTACGAGCAGTACTTC. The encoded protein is CASRPGQRQTYEQYF.

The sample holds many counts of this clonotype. This chain's CDR3 is CASSLPSGTDTQYF. The CDR3, as DNA: TGTGCCAGCAGTCTACCCTCGGGAACAGATACGCAGTATTTT. V and J are TRBV4-2 and TRBJ2-3, with TRBD2 as a possible D gene (5 bases). This CDR3 has 14 residues. Trimming cost V 6 bases and J 3 bases, with 13 bases left between them. From germline, CDR1 is LGHNA and CDR2 YNFKEQ.

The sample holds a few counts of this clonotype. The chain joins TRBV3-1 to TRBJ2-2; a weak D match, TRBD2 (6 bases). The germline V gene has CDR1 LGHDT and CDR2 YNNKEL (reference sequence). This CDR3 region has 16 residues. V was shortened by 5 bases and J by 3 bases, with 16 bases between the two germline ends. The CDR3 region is CASSLSGTPYTGELFF. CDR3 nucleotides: TGTGCCAGCAGCTTGTCCGGGACTCCTTACACCGGGGAGCTGTTTTTT.

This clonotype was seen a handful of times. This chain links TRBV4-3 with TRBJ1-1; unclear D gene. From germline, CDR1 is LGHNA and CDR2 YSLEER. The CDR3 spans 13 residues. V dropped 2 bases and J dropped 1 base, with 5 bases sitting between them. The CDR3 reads CASSQSENTEAFF. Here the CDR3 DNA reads TGCGCCAGCAGCCAATCAGAGAACACTGAAGCTTTCTTT.

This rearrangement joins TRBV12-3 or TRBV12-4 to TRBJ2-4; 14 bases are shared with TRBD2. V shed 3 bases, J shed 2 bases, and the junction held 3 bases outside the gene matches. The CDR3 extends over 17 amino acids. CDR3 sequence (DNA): TGTGCCAGCAGTTTCGGGACTAGCGGGAGTTCCAAAAACATTCAGTACTTC. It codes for CASSFGTSGSSKNIQYF.

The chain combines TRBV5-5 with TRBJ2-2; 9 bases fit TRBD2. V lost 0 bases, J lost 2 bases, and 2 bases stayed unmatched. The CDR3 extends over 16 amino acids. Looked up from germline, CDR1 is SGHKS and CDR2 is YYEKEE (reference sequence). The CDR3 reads CASSLVAGVNTGELFF. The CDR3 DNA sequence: TGTGCCAGCAGCTTGGTAGCGGGGGTCAACACCGGGGAGCTGTTTTTT.

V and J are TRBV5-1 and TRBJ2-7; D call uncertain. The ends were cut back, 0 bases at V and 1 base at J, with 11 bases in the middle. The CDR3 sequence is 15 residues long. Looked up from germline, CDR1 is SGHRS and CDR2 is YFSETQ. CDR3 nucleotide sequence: TGCGCCAGCAGCTTGGAGGTCGGCGGATCCTACGAGCAGTACTTC. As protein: CASSLEVGGSYEQYF.

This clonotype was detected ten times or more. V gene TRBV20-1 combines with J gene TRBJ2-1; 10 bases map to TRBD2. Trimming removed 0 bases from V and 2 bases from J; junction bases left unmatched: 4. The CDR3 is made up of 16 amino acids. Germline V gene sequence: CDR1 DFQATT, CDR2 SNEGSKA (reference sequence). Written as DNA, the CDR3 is TGCAGTGCTAGAGATGGCGGACTAGCGGCCTACAATGAGCAGTTCTTC. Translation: CSARDGGLAAYNEQFF.

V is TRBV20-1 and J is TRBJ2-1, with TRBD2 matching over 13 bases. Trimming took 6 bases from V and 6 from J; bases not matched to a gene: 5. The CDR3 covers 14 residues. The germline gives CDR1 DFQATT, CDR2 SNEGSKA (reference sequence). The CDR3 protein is CSATSGRASNEQFF. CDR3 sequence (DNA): TGCAGTGCCACTAGCGGGAGGGCCTCCAATGAGCAGTTCTTC.

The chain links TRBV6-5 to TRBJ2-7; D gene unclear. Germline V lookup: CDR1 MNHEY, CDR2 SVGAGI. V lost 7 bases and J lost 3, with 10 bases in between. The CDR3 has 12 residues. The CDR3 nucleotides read TGTGCCAGCACTTCACTCGACTACGAGCAGTACTTC. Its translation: CASTSLDYEQYF.

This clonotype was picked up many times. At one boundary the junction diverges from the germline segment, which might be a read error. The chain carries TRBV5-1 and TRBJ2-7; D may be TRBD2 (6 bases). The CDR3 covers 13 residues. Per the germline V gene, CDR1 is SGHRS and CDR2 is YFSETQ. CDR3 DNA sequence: TGTGCCAGCAGTTTAGCGGCAGGCTACGAGCAGTACTTC. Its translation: CASSLAAGYEQYF. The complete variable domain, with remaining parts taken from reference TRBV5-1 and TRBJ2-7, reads KAGVTQTPRYLIKTRGQQVTLSCSPISGHRSVSWYQQTPGQGLQFLFEYFSETQRNKGNFPGRFSGRQFSNSRSEMNVSTLELGDSALYLCASSLAAGYEQYFGPGTRLTVT.

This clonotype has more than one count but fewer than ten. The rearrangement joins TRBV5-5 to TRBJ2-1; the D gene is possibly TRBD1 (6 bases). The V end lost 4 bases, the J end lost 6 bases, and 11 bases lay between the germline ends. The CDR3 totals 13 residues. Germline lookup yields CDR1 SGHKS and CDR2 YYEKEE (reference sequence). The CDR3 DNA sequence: TGTGCCAGCAGCGCAGGGGTGGTCAATGAGCAGTTCTTC. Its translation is CASSAGVVNEQFF.

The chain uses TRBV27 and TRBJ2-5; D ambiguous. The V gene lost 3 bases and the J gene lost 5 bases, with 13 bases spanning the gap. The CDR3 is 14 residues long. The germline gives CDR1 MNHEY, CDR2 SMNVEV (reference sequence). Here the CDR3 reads CASSFAGNGETQYF. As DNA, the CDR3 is TGTGCCAGCAGTTTTGCAGGAAATGGGGAGACCCAGTACTTC.

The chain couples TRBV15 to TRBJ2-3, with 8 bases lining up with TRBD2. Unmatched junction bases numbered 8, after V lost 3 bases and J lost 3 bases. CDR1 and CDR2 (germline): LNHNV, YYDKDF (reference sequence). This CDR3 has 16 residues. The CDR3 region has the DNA TGTGCCACCAGCAGCGGGGGGGCCTTGAGGACAGATACGCAGTATTTT. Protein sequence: CATSSGGALRTDTQYF.

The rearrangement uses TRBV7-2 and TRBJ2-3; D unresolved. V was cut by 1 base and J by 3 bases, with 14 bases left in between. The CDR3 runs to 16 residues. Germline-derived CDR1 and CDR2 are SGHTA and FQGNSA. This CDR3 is CASSLEPSSYTDTQYF. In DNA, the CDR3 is TGTGCCAGCAGCTTAGAGCCTTCGTCGTATACAGATACGCAGTATTTT.

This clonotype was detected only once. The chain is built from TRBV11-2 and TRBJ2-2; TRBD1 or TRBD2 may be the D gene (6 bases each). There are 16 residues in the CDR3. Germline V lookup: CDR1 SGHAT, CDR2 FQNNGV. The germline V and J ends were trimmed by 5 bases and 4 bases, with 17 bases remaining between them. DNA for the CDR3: TGTGCCAGCAGCAACATGGGGGGCTCGGCCACCGGGGAGCTGTTTTTT. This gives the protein CASSNMGGSATGELFF.

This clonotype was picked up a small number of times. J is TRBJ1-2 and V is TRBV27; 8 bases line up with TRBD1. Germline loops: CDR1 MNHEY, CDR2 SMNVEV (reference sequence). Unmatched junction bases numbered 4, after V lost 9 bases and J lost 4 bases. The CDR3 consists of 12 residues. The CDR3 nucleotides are TGTGCCAGGATGGACAGGGCCTATGGCTACACCTTC. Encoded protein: CARMDRAYGYTF.

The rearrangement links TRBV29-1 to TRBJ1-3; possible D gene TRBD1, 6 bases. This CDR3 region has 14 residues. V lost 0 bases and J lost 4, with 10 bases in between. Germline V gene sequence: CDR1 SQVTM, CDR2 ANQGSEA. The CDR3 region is CSVEDPTGGNTIYF. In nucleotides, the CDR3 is TGCAGCGTTGAAGATCCCACAGGGGGAAACACCATATATTTT.

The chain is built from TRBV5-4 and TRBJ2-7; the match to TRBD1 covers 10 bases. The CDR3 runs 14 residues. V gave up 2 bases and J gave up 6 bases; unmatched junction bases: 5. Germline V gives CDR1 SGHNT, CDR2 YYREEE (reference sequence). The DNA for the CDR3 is TGTGCCAGCAGCTTCCGGGACAGGGGCCCCGAGCAGTACTTC. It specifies CASSFRDRGPEQYF.

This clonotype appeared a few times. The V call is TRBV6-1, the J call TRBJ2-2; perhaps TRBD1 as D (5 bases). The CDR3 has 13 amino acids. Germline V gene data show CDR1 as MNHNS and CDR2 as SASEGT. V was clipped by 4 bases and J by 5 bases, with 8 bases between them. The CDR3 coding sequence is TGTGCCAGCAGTGCCCGGACAACCGGGGAGCTGTTTTTT. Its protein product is CASSARTTGELFF.

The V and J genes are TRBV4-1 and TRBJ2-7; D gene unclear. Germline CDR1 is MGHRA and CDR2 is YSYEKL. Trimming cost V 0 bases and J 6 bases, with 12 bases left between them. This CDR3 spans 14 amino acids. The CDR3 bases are TGCGCCAGCAGCCAAGAGGTACAAGCTTTCGAGCAGTACTTC. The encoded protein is CASSQEVQAFEQYF.

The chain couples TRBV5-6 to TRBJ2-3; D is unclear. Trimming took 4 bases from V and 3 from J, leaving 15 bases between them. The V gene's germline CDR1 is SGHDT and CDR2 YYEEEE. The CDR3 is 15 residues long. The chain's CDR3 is CASSPDRIPTDTQYF. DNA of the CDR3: TGTGCCAGCAGCCCGGACCGGATACCGACAGATACGCAGTATTTT. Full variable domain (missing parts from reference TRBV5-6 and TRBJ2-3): DAGVTQSPTHLIKTRGQQVTLRCSPKSGHDTVSWYQQALGQGPQFIFQYYEEEERQRGNFPDRFSGHQFPNYSSELNVNALLLGDSALYLCASSPDRIPTDTQYFGPGTRLTVL.

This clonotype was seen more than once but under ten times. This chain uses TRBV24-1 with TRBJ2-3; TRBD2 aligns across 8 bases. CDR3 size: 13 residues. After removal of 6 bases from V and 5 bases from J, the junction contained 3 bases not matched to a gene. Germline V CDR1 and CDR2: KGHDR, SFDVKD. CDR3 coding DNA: TGTGCCACCAGTAACCTAGCGGGAGATACGCAGTATTTT. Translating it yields CATSNLAGDTQYF.

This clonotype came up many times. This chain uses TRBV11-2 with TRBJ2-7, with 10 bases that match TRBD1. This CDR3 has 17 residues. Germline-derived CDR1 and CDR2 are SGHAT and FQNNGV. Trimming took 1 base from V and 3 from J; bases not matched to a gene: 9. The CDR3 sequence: CASSLVPWDRGGYEQYF. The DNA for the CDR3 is TGTGCCAGCAGCTTAGTACCGTGGGACAGGGGAGGCTACGAGCAGTACTTC.